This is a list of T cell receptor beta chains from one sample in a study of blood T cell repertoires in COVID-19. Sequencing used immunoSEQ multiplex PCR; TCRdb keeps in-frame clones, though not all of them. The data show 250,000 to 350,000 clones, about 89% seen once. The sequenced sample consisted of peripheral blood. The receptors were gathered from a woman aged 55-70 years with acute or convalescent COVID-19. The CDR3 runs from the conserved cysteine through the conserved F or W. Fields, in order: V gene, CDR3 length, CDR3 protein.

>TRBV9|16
CASSVDPSGSFGELFF
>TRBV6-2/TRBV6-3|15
CASSLSGGRNTEAFF
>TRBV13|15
CASTGGGSSTDTQYF
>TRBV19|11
CASMRGYGYTF
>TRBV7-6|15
CASSLVLSSLDTQYF
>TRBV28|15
CASSLTGTAYNEQFF
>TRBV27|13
CASRPGLGHEQYF
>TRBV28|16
CASSLRDSRFRTEAFF
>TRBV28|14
CASSDLRDRDEQYF
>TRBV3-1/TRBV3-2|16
CASSHLGQSGTDTQYF
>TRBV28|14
CATLGVGLGYGYTF
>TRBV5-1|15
CASSPGGGANQPQHF
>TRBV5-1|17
CASSFPPSGGSYNEQFF
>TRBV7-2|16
CASSFSFSGSGYEQYF
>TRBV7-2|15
CASSLVWAGGNTIYF
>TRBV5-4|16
CASSLGQTHSGNTIYF
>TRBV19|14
CASTTGLNTGELFF
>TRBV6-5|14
CASKRTLQGEKLFF
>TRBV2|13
CASSLGSGVGYTF
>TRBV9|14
CASSYTGQAEKLFF
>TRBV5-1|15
CASSPGTGGGETQYF
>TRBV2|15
CASTGTSGSTGELFF
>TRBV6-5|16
CASSYRMFGSTDTQYF
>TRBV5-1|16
CASSTLPARGNEKLFF
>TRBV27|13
CASSLYQTSAEFF
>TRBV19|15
CASTSTGFMNTEAFF
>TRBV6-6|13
CATTLGQGFEAFF
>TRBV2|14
CASSVTVVNGELFF
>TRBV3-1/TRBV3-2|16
CASSQEVADNQETQYF
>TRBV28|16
CASSPSAAGGRSIQYF
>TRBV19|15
CASSILQGSGNTIYF
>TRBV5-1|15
CASRWGAGGRNTIYF
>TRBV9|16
CASSLRDRGFADTQYF
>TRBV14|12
CASSQVGETQYF
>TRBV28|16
CASTRTVSSYNSPLHF
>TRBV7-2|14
CASSLDGSNQPQHF
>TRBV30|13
CAWSLARNSPLHF
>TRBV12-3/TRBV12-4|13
CASSLGARETQYF
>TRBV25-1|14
CASSESTESYGYTF
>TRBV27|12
CAVRGRYTEAFF
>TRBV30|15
CAWIPGTGRTGELFF
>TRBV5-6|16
CASSLGGTGGPEKLFF
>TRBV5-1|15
CASSLGASVKETQYF
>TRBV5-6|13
CASSLRGRNIQYF
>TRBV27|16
CASRYRGHEGTDTQYF
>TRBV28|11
CASSFLYGYTF
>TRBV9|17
CASSVEWGRFPGNTIYF
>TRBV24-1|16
CATSEGGGYSNQPQHF
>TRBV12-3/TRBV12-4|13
CASSLQGPGGYTF
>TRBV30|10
CAWRCDSAYF
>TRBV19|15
CASSLQDLPNQPQHF
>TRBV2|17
CASSEALGQGQNTEAFF
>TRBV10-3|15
CAISETGLAGANQYF
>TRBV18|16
CASSLTGVPTNEKLFF
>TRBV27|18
CASSSSFQTSGTYNEQFF
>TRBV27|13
CASRGLASYEQYF
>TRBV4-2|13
CASSQDSGQPQHF
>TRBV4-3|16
CASSSTSGGGAYTQYF